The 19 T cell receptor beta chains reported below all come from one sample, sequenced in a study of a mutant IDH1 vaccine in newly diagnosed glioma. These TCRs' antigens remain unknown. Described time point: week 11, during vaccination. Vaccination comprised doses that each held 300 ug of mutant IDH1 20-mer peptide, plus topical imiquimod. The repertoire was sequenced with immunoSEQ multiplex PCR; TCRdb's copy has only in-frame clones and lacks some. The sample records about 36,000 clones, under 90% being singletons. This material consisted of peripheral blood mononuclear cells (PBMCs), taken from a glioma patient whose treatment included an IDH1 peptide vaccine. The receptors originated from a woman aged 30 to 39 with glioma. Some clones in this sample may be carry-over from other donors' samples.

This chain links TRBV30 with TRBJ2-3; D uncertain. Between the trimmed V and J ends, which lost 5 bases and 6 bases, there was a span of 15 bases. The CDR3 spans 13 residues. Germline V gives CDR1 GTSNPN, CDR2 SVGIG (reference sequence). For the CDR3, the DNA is TGTGCCTGGCAGAGCTTATTGTTGGATACGCAGTATTTT. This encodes CAWQSLLLDTQYF.

CDR3 sequence reads: CASSRLGYEQYF. CDR3 bases: TGTGCCAGCAGCCGCCTTGGCTACGAGCAGTACTTC. The rearrangement links TRBV11-3 to TRBJ2-7; D remains ambiguous. Germline values: CDR1 SGHNT, CDR2 YENEEA. The CDR3 totals 12 residues. The germline V and J ends were trimmed by 5 bases and 3 bases, with 8 bases remaining between them.

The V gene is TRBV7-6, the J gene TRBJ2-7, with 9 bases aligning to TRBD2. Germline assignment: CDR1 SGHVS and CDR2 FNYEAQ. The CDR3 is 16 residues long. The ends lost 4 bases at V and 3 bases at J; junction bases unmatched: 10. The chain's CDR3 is CASSSVMREGNYEQYF. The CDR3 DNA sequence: TGTGCCAGCAGCTCCGTGATGCGGGAGGGGAACTACGAGCAGTACTTC.

The CDR3 region is CASSLGDSLMGGGYTF. CDR3 nucleotides: TGTGCCAGCAGCCTAGGGGACAGTCTCATGGGGGGGGGCTACACCTTC. The chain carries TRBV9 and TRBJ1-2; 7 nucleotides match TRBD1. This CDR3 has 16 amino acids. Per the germline V gene, CDR1 is SGDLS and CDR2 is YYNGEE. V gave up 4 bases and J gave up 8 bases; unmatched junction bases: 17.

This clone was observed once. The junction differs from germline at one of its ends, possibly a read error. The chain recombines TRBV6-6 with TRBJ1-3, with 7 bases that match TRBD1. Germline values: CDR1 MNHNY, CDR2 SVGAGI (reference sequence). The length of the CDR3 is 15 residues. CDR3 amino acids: CASSDSTGSGNTIYF. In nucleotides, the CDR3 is TGTGCCAGCAGTGACTCGACAGGGTCTGGAAACACCATATATTTT.

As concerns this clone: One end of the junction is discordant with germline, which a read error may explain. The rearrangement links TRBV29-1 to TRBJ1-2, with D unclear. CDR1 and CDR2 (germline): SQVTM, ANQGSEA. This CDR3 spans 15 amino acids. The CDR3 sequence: CSVEVNPGPYYGYTF. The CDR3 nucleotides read TGCAGCGTTGAAGTCAATCCGGGCCCTTACTACGGCTACACCTTC.

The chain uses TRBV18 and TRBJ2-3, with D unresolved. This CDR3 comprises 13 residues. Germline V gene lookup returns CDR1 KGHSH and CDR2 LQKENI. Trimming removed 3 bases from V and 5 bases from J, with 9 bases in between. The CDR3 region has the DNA TGTGCCAGCTCACCCCTCACGGGAGATACGCAGTATTTT. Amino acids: CASSPLTGDTQYF.

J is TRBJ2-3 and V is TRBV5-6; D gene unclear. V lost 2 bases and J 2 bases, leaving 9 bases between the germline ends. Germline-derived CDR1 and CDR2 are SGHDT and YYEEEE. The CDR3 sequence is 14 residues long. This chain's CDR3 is CASSFVSSTDTQYF. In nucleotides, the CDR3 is TGTGCCAGCAGCTTTGTCAGTTCCACAGATACGCAGTATTTT.

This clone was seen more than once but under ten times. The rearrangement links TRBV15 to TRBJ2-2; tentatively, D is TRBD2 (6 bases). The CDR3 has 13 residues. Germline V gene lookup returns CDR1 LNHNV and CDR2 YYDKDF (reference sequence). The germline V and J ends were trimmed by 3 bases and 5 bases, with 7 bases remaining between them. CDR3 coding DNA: TGTGCCACCAGCAGGGAGGGTACCGGGGAGCTGTTTTTT. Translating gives CATSREGTGELFF.

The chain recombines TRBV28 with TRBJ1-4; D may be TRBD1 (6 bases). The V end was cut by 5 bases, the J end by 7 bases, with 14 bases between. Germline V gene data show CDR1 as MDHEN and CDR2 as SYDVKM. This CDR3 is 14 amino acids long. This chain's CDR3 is CASSTGGAGEKLFF. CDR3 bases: TGTGCCAGCAGTACGGGGGGGGCAGGTGAAAAACTGTTTTTT. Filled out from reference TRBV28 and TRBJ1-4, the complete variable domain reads DVKVTQSSRYLVKRTGEKVFLECVQDMDHENMFWYRQDPGLGLRLIYFSYDVKMKEKGDIPEGYSVSREKKERFSLILESASTNQTSMYLCASSTGGAGEKLFFGSGTQLSVL.

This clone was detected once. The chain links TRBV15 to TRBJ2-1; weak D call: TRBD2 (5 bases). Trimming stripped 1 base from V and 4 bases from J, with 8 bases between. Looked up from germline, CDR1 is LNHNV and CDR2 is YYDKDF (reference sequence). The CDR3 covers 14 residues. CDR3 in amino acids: CATSRGEGYNEQFF. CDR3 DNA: TGTGCCACCAGCAGAGGAGAGGGTTACAATGAGCAGTTCTTC.

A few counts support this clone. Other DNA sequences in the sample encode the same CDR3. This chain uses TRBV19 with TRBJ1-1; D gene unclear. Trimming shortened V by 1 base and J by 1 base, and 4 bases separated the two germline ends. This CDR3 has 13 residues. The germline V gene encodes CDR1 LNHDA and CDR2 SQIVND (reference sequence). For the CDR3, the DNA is TGTGCCAGTAGTATAGCAGCGAACACTGAAGCTTTCTTT. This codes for CASSIAANTEAFF.

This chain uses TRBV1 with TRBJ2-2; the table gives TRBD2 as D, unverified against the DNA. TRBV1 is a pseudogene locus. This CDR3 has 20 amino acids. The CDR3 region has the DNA TGCACCAGCAGCCCAAGGCCGGGACTAGCGGAGGACCGGGACACCGGGGAGCTGTTTTTT. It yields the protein CTSSPRPGLAEDRDTGELFF.

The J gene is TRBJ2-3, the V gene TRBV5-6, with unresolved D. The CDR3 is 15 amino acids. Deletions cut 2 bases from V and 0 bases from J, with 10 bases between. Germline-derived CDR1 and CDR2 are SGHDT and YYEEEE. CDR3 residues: CASSLGQTSTDTQYF. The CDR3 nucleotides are TGTGCCAGCAGCTTAGGTCAGACTAGCACAGATACGCAGTATTTT.

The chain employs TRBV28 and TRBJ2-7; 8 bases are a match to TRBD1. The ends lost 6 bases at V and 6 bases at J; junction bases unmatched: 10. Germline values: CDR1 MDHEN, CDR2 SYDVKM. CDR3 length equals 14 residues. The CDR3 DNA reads TGTGCCAGCAGGTCCGGGACAGGTTCCCGCGAGCAGTACTTC. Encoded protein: CASRSGTGSREQYF.

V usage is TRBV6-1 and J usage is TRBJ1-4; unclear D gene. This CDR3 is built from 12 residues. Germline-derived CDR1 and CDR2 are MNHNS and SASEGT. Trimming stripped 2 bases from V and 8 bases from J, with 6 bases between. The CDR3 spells CASSEWLEKLFF. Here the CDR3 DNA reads TGTGCCAGCAGTGAATGGTTGGAAAAACTGTTTTTT.

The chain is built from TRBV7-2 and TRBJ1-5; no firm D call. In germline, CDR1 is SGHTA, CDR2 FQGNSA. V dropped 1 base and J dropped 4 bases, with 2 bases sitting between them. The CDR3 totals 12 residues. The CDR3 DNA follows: TGTGCCAGCAGCTTAGGGAATCAGCCCCAGCATTTT. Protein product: CASSLGNQPQHF.

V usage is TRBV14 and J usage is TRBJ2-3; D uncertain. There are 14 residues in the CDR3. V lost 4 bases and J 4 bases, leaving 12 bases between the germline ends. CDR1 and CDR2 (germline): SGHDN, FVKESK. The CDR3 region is CASSLFHGADTQYF. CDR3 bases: TGTGCCAGCAGCCTTTTCCACGGTGCAGATACGCAGTATTTT. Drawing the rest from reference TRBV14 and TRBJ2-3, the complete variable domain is EAGVTQFPSHSVIEKGQTVTLRCDPISGHDNLYWYRRVMGKEIKFLLHFVKESKQDESGMPNNRFLAERTGGTYSTLKVQPAELEDSGVYFCASSLFHGADTQYFGPGTRLTVL.

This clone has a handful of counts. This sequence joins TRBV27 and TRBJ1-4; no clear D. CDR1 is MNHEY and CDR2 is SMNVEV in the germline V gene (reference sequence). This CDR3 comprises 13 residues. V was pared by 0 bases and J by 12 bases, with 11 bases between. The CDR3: CASSLSASSELFF. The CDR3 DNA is TGTGCCAGCAGTTTATCCGCCAGTAGCGAACTGTTTTTT.